This T cell receptor (beta chain) appears in the sequencing data of a study of CD8+ T cells in alopecia areata. Note on this clone: What it binds is not known.

Following RNA extraction, reverse transcription yielded cDNA that acted as the sequencing template. TCRdb's table, derived via immunoSEQ multiplex PCR, lists solely in-frame clones and lacks some. The data contain 79,000 or so clones, roughly 66% of them singletons. The CDR3 loop spans 13 amino acids. Germline V lookup: CDR1 MNHEY, CDR2 SMNVEV (reference sequence). Treatment in this sample: oral pan-JAK inhibitor, 5-10 mg twice daily. Study-level findings and limits: Resident alphabeta T cells of normal skin are also sequenced in scalp samples. Numerous expanded lesional clones remained in scalp and blood during tofacitinib.

The source material was CD8+ T cells sorted from blood, sampled at week 24, from a patient treated with tofacitinib. The chain is built from TRBV27 and TRBJ2-1, with D possibly matching TRBD1 (5 bases). This receptor was identified in a human donor with alopecia areata. The CDR3 protein is CASAPTAYNEQFF. The CDR3 DNA reads TGTGCATCAGCCCCGACAGCTTACAATGAGCAGTTCTTC.